This TCR beta chain is from a study of sequential checkpoint blockade in melanoma. Study-wide background: First-line arms were nivolumab then ipilimumab, or the reverse, randomized 1:1.

The CDR3 loop spans 14 amino acids. Trimming removed 0 bases at V and 5 bases at J, with 12 bases between. Germline V gives CDR1 SGDLS, CDR2 YYNGEE. Method: immunoSEQ multiplex PCR; TCRdb's copy keeps in-frame clones and lacks some. Of 25,000 to 35,000 clones in the sample, 75% to 85% are singletons; the top ten hold roughly a sixth. Treatment indicated: randomized to nivolumab then ipilimumab (arm A) or the reverse (arm B). None of the patients previously received DNA-damaging chemotherapy. From thawed PBMCs, live CD3+CD8+ cells negative for CD19 and CD56 were sorted. V gene TRBV9 combines with J gene TRBJ2-7, with D perhaps TRBD2 (5 bases). The TCR was taken from a human donor with melanoma. Here the sequenced sample was CD8+ T cells sorted from blood (inferred from file names), taken from a patient given nivolumab and ipilimumab in sequence. The CDR3 protein is CASSVGVSGNEQYF. Written as DNA, the CDR3 is TGTGCCAGCAGCGTAGGAGTATCGGGGAACGAGCAGTACTTC.